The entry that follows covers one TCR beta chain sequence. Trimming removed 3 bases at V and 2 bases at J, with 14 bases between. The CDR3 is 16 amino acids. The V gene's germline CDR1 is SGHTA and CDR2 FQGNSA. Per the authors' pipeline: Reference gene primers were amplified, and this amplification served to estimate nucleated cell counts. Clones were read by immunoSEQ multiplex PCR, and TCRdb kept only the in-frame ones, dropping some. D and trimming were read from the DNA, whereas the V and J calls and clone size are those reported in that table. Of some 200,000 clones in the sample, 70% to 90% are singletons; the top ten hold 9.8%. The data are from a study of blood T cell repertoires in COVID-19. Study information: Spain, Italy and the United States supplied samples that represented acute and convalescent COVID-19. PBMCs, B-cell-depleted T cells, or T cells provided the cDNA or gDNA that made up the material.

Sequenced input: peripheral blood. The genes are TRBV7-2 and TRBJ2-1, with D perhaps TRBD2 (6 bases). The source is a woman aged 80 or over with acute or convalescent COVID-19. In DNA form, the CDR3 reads TGTGCCAGCAGCTTCATGGGGGGTTGGGCCTACAATGAGCAGTTCTTC. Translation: CASSFMGGWAYNEQFF.